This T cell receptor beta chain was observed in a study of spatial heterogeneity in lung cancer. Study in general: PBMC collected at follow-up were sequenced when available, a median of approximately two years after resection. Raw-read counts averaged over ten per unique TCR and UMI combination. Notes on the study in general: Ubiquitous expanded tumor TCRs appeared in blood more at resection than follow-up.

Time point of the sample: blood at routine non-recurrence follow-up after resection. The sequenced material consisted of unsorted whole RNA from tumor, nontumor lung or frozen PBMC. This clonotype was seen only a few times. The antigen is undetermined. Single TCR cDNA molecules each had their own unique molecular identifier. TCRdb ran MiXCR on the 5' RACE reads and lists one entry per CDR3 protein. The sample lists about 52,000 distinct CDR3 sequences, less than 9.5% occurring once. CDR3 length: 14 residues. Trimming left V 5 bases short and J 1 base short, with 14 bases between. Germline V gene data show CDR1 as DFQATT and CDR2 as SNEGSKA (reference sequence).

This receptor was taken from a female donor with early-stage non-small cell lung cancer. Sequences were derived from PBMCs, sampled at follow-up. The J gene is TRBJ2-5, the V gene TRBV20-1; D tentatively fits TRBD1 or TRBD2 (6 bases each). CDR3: CSAFRGGIQETQYF. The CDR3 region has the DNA TGCAGTGCTTTCCGAGGGGGGATCCAAGAGACCCAGTACTTC.